This is a list of T cell receptor beta chains from one sample in a study of T cells after yellow fever vaccination. TCRdb passed the 5' RACE reads through MiXCR, listing each CDR3 protein once. The sample includes roughly 500,000 distinct CDR3 sequences, 15% to 20% seen only once; the top ten take 13% to 15%. This material consisted of PBMCs, taken 15 days after the yellow fever booster vaccination. The receptors originated from a man aged 30 to 45 who received the YFV17D yellow fever vaccine. Both conserved end residues are part of each CDR3. A D gene is named only where the DNA matches it firmly.

D gene	J gene	V gene	CDR3 protein
NA	TRBJ2-1	TRBV6-5	CASNYSLERQFF
NA	TRBJ1-6	TRBV12-3/TRBV12-4	CASSWGPGPRDNSPLHF
TRBD1	TRBJ2-7	TRBV20-1	CSPGQGNEQYF
NA	TRBJ2-5	TRBV9	CASSVQSGGETQYF
NA	TRBJ2-3	TRBV5-1	CASSLAIGTLNTQYF
NA	TRBJ1-4	TRBV11-2	CASSLLGGATNEKLFF
NA	TRBJ2-7	TRBV7-2	CASSFLSVGEQYF
NA	TRBJ2-3	TRBV6-1	CASMSGLLTDTQYF
NA	TRBJ1-1	TRBV12-3/TRBV12-4	CASSTTWNTEAFF
NA	TRBJ1-2	TRBV6-1	CATRGIANYGYTF
TRBD2	TRBJ2-4	TRBV9	CASSVLETSGIQYF
NA	TRBJ2-2	TRBV29-1	CSVEFASATNTGELFF
TRBD2	TRBJ2-2	TRBV6-5	CASSYSQGLADLTGELFF
TRBD2	TRBJ2-1	TRBV20-1	CSALGLAGGNEQFF
NA	TRBJ2-7	TRBV12-3/TRBV12-4	CASRSTGTYEQYF
TRBD2	TRBJ2-7	TRBV7-2	CASSFRTSGNYEQYF
TRBD2	TRBJ2-1	TRBV24-1	CATSEKGLAGDEQFF
TRBD2	TRBJ2-7	TRBV20-1	CSAQRTGRMYEQYF
NA	TRBJ2-7	TRBV5-8	CASSLMAGAYEQYF
NA	TRBJ2-2	TRBV27	CASSRRQRTGELFF
TRBD1	TRBJ2-2	TRBV6-4	CASSPHYQGVNTGELFF
TRBD2	TRBJ2-5	TRBV18	CASSQTLAEETQYF
NA	TRBJ2-2	TRBV5-8	CASSLQTNTGELFF
NA	TRBJ2-2	TRBV28	CASIRANTGELFF
TRBD2	TRBJ2-3	TRBV29-1	CSVEIWLGLDSDTQYF
TRBD2	TRBJ2-7	TRBV20-1	CSATSGRYEQYF
TRBD2	TRBJ2-5	TRBV5-6	CASSMRGANQETQYF
NA	TRBJ2-5	TRBV11-2	CASSLRVQYAQYF
NA	TRBJ2-1	TRBV7-7	CASSPSASSYNEQFF
NA	TRBJ2-3	TRBV14	CASSQGLVSTDTQYF
NA	TRBJ2-3	TRBV5-6	CASSWGDFGTSTDTQYF
TRBD2	TRBJ2-3	TRBV19	CASTPGLHTDTQYF
NA	TRBJ2-1	TRBV20-1	CSGQFYNEQFF
NA	TRBJ2-5	TRBV7-2	CASTLGLPRVETQYF
TRBD2	TRBJ2-3	TRBV7-2	CASSLEALAGLTQYF
TRBD2	TRBJ2-5	TRBV6-5	CASSSRLAGGEEETQYF
TRBD1	TRBJ2-7	TRBV12-3/TRBV12-4	CASTSRAGGYEQYF
TRBD2	TRBJ2-7	TRBV7-2	CASSLEELAGGYEQYF
NA	TRBJ2-3	TRBV29-1	CSAGSRKQDTQYF
TRBD2	TRBJ2-3	TRBV12-3/TRBV12-4	CASSSSAGGPTDTQYF
NA	TRBJ1-4	TRBV5-1	CASSLRTTKPPATNEKLFF
NA	TRBJ1-1	TRBV6-2/TRBV6-3	CASSYPGATNTEAFF
TRBD2	TRBJ2-1	TRBV9	CASSAGRTSVYNEQFF
TRBD2	TRBJ2-3	TRBV7-8	CASSPLAGASSDTQYF
NA	TRBJ2-3	TRBV10-3	CAISGGGGADTQYF
NA	TRBJ2-7	TRBV6-1	CASSVRSSRVVVYEQYF
NA	TRBJ2-2	TRBV9	CASSGWQSGELFF
NA	TRBJ1-2	TRBV5-5	CASSLKVGSYGYTF
TRBD2	TRBJ2-5	TRBV27	CASSFGGGGSAGETQYF
NA	TRBJ2-7	TRBV7-2	CASSLARDNYEQYF
TRBD2	TRBJ2-3	TRBV4-3	CASSQGGQRGRDTQYF
TRBD1	TRBJ2-1	TRBV29-1	CSVDTGGNEQFF
NA	TRBJ1-1	TRBV20-1	CSARDRGNMNTEAFF
NA	TRBJ1-3	TRBV20-1	CSARPPGSSGNTIYF
NA	TRBJ2-1	TRBV2	CASSEGRSFNEQFF
NA	TRBJ2-1	TRBV4-2	CASSQAVGQEQFF
TRBD2	TRBJ2-1	TRBV11-2	CASSPTGGRYNEQFF
NA	TRBJ2-3	TRBV29-1	CSATPQVDTQYF
NA	TRBJ1-2	TRBV4-2	CASSPIGTGRNYTF